The clone carrying this T cell receptor beta chain was seen just once. This entry comes from a study of blood T cell repertoires in COVID-19. For the study at large: Some COVID-19 samples were acute and others convalescent; all came from the United States, Italy and Spain. From T cells, B-cell-depleted T cells, or PBMCs came the material, which was cDNA or gDNA.

Seattle patients were enrolled while actively infected and followed longitudinally. The authors' processing: The assay estimated nucleated cells by amplifying reference gene primers. Profiling relied on immunoSEQ multiplex PCR, and the TCRdb table lists in-frame clones only, not all of them. From that table come the V and J calls and clone size; the DNA was used to work out D and trimming. The data contain a few hundred thousand clones, 75% to 95% of them seen just once; the ten biggest clones take up roughly 7%. Germline trimming cut 1 base from V and 1 base from J; bases unmatched to any gene: 2. CDR3 size: 16 residues. Looked up from germline, CDR1 is LNHNV and CDR2 is YYDKDF (reference sequence).

The chain joins TRBV15 to TRBJ2-7, with 12 positions matching TRBD2. Sequenced: peripheral blood. This clonotype originated in a woman aged 30 to 39 with COVID-19, enrolled during active disease. DNA for the CDR3: TGTGCCACCAGCAGAGGCGGACTAGCGGGATCCTACGAGCAGTACTTC. The encoded protein is CATSRGGLAGSYEQYF.